These 21 T cell receptor beta chains were sequenced from one sample in a study of OX40 agonist ivuxolimab in advanced cancers. The library was prepared using the immunoSEQ multiplex PCR assay. TCRdb retrieved this table from immuneACCESS and kept in-frame rearrangements only. Not all clones are present; in checked studies, unresolved V genes account for under half, and no reason is known for the remainder. Here the sample has 90,000 or so clones; approximately 89% occur a single time. Roughly 4.5% of the sample goes to the ten largest clones. The input for sequencing was CD4+ or CD8+ T cells sorted from blood, taken in a trial of the OX40 agonist ivuxolimab. These receptors were taken from an adult with an advanced solid tumor such as melanoma, head and neck, liver or kidney cancer.

This clone was picked up a small number of times. The gene calls are TRBV21-1 and TRBJ1-2; the table's D call of TRBD1 was not tested on the DNA. TRBV21-1 is shown as a pseudogene. The CDR3 spans 12 residues. The CDR3 protein is CASSKGGHGYTF. The CDR3 region has the DNA TGTGCCAGCAGCAAAGGGGGGCACGGCTACACCTTC.

V gene TRBV5-4 combines with J gene TRBJ1-1; D is unclear. CDR3 length: 14 residues. The V end lost 4 bases, the J end lost 2 bases, and 12 bases lay between the germline ends. Germline CDR1 and CDR2: SGHNT and YYREEE (reference sequence). Here the CDR3 reads CASSRRSGNTEAFF. CDR3 DNA sequence: TGTGCCAGCAGCCGAAGGTCTGGAAACACTGAAGCTTTCTTT. Combining the CDR3 with reference TRBV5-4 and TRBJ1-1 gives the whole variable domain ETGVTQSPTHLIKTRGQQVTLRCSSQSGHNTVSWYQQALGQGPQFIFQYYREEENGRGNFPPRFSGLQFPNYSSELNVNALELDDSALYLCASSRRSGNTEAFFGQGTRLTVV.

The genes are TRBV19 and TRBJ2-3; D is possibly TRBD1 (6 bases). The CDR3 extends over 11 amino acids. The germline V gene has CDR1 LNHDA and CDR2 SQIVND (reference sequence). The V end was cut by 11 bases, the J end by 5 bases, with 11 bases between. The CDR3 sequence is CASGGGDTQYF. In DNA, the CDR3 is TGTGCCTCTGGGGGCGGAGATACGCAGTATTTT.

The chain carries TRBV19 and TRBJ1-1; 10 nucleotides agree with TRBD1. From germline, CDR1 is LNHDA and CDR2 SQIVND (reference sequence). This CDR3 has 17 amino acids. The V gene end was trimmed by 9 bases and the J gene end by 3 bases; junction bases not matched to a gene: 16. The CDR3 DNA sequence: TGTGCCAGCATTCGTGGGACAGGGGTTTATGTCGACACTGAAGCTTTCTTT. As protein: CASIRGTGVYVDTEAFF.

The CDR3 coding sequence is TGTGCCAGTAGTACCCAGGTCGATAACAATGAGCAGTTCTTC. This codes for CASSTQVDNNEQFF. V is TRBV19 and J is TRBJ2-1; the D is unclear. The germline CDR1 and CDR2 sequences are LNHDA and SQIVND (reference sequence). Trimming removed 4 bases from V and 5 bases from J, with 12 bases in between. CDR3 length: 14 residues. The full variable domain, with the rest looked up from reference TRBV19 and TRBJ2-1, is DGGITQSPKYLFRKEGQNVTLSCEQNLNHDAMYWYRQDPGQGLRLIYYSQIVNDFQKGDIAEGYSVSREKKESFPLTVTSAQKNPTAFYLCASSTQVDNNEQFFGPGTRLTVL.

The genes are TRBV7-2 and TRBJ2-1; D tentatively reads TRBD1 or TRBD2 (5 bases each). Between the trimmed V and J ends, which lost 6 bases and 5 bases, there was a span of 17 bases. Germline CDR1 SGHTA, CDR2 FQGNSA. The CDR3 spans 15 residues. The CDR3 loop is CASRAPGTPDNEQFF. CDR3 in DNA: TGTGCCAGCAGAGCCCCAGGGACGCCTGACAATGAGCAGTTCTTC.

The V gene is TRBV5-5, the J gene TRBJ2-7, with D tentatively TRBD1 (6 bases). This CDR3 spans 13 amino acids. V gave up 1 base and J gave up 5 bases, with 10 bases separating them. CDR1 SGHKS and CDR2 YYEKEE come from the germline V gene (reference sequence). In nucleotides, the CDR3 is TGTGCCAGCAGCTTGACAGGGAGACACGAGCAGTACTTC. Its translation is CASSLTGRHEQYF.

The chain is built from TRBV18 and TRBJ1-5; D gene uncertain. The germline CDR1 and CDR2 sequences are KGHSH and LQKENI. This CDR3 spans 13 amino acids. V dropped 4 bases and J dropped 6 bases, with 10 bases sitting between them. The CDR3 DNA reads TGTGCCAGCTCACTGGAGGCCGTTCAGCCCCAGCATTTT. This translates into CASSLEAVQPQHF. Combining the CDR3 with reference TRBV18 and TRBJ1-5 gives the whole variable domain NAGVMQNPRHLVRRRGQEARLRCSPMKGHSHVYWYRQLPEEGLKFMVYLQKENIIDESGMPKERFSAEFPKEGPSILRIQQVVRGDSAAYFCASSLEAVQPQHFGDGTRLSIL.

The V call is TRBV4-1, the J call TRBJ2-7; 10 nucleotides line up with TRBD1. V shed 4 bases and J 5 bases; nucleotides not matched to a gene: 8. The CDR3 extends over 15 amino acids. Germline V gives CDR1 MGHRA, CDR2 YSYEKL. The CDR3 here is CASSLEGTGANEQYF. DNA for the CDR3: TGCGCCAGCAGCCTAGAGGGGACAGGGGCCAACGAGCAGTACTTC.

The rearrangement uses TRBV5-4 and TRBJ2-7, with TRBD2 identical over 10 bases. The CDR3 covers 19 residues. Looked up from germline, CDR1 is SGHNT and CDR2 is YYREEE (reference sequence). After removal of 2 bases from V and 7 bases from J, the junction contained 21 bases not matched to a gene. The CDR3 DNA is TGTGCCAGCAGCTTTGGGGGGGGACAGTGGGTAGCGGGAGGAAGAGAGCAGTACGTC. It codes for CASSFGGGQWVAGGREQYV.

This rearrangement joins TRBV5-1 to TRBJ1-2; 8 nucleotides line up with TRBD1. CDR1 SGHRS and CDR2 YFSETQ come from the germline V gene. The CDR3 consists of 15 residues. Germline trimming cut 0 bases from V and 7 bases from J; bases unmatched to any gene: 8. Here the CDR3 DNA reads TGCGCCAGCAGCTTGGAAGCCCAGGGGGCGCGTGGCTACACCTTC. It specifies CASSLEAQGARGYTF.

The chain couples TRBV28 to TRBJ1-5; D gene unclear. V lost 5 bases, J lost 6 bases, and 20 bases lay in between. CDR1 is MDHEN, CDR2 SYDVKM, per germline. The CDR3 totals 16 residues. For the CDR3, the DNA is TGTGCCAGCAGTGCCCTGACCGATCGGGATGGTCAGCCCCAGCATTTT. It is translated as CASSALTDRDGQPQHF.

This clone was detected a few times. The chain joins TRBV6-5 to TRBJ1-1; D is unclear. CDR1 MNHEY and CDR2 SVGAGI come from the germline V gene. Trimming removed 2 bases from V and 1 base from J, with 11 bases in between. The CDR3 totals 15 residues. CDR3 DNA: TGTGCCAGCAGTTACGAGGGTTTTGGGAACACTGAAGCTTTCTTT. Its protein product is CASSYEGFGNTEAFF.

J is TRBJ2-1 and V is TRBV7-3; the match to TRBD2 covers 11 bases. Germline-derived CDR1 and CDR2 are SGHTA and FQGTGA. The ends lost 3 bases at V and 6 bases at J; junction bases unmatched: 4. The CDR3 spans 15 residues. CDR3 nucleotides: TGTGCCAGCAGCTTTGGACTAGCGGGCTTCAATGAGCAGTTCTTC. Residues: CASSFGLAGFNEQFF.

The rearrangement links TRBV5-5 to TRBJ2-5; 8 positions agree with TRBD2. Germline lookup yields CDR1 SGHKS and CDR2 YYEKEE (reference sequence). V shed 6 bases and J 5 bases; nucleotides not matched to a gene: 6. This CDR3 contains 13 residues. The CDR3: CASTRGGMETQYF. The CDR3 nucleotides read TGTGCCAGCACTCGCGGGGGGATGGAGACCCAGTACTTC.

V is TRBV5-4 and J is TRBJ1-3, with 7 positions matching TRBD1. The V gene's germline CDR1 is SGHNT and CDR2 YYREEE (reference sequence). CDR3 length equals 17 residues. J lost 2 bases, V lost 4 bases, and 12 bases had no gene match. CDR3 DNA sequence: TGTGCCAGCAGCATGGGCCCCGGGACAGTGGCTGGAAACACCATATATTTT. Protein: CASSMGPGTVAGNTIYF.

The chain joins TRBV30 to TRBJ2-2; D unresolved. The ends were cut back, 0 bases at V and 8 bases at J, with 10 bases in the middle. CDR1 GTSNPN and CDR2 SVGIG come from the germline V gene (reference sequence). The CDR3 is made up of 13 amino acids. Here the CDR3 reads CAWSVLPGGELFF. The CDR3 DNA reads as TGTGCCTGGAGTGTCCTTCCCGGTGGGGAGCTGTTTTTT.

The chain combines TRBV7-9 with TRBJ1-5; D may be TRBD1 (6 bases). CDR1 and CDR2 (germline): SEHNR, FQNEAQ (reference sequence). Trimming removed 1 base from V and 0 bases from J, with 10 bases in between. The CDR3 has 16 amino acids. This CDR3 reads CASSLETGLSNQPQHF. The CDR3 DNA reads as TGTGCCAGCAGCTTAGAGACAGGCCTTAGCAATCAGCCCCAGCATTTT.

This chain uses TRBV19 with TRBJ1-1, with 8 bases that match TRBD1. V gave up 5 bases and J gave up 5 bases; unmatched junction bases: 13. The germline CDR1 and CDR2 sequences are LNHDA and SQIVND (reference sequence). CDR3 length: 16 residues. The CDR3: CASSPRTGRFGTEAFF. In DNA, the CDR3 is TGTGCCAGTAGTCCACGGACAGGGAGGTTCGGGACTGAAGCTTTCTTT. Variable domain in full (rest from reference TRBV19 and TRBJ1-1): DGGITQSPKYLFRKEGQNVTLSCEQNLNHDAMYWYRQDPGQGLRLIYYSQIVNDFQKGDIAEGYSVSREKKESFPLTVTSAQKNPTAFYLCASSPRTGRFGTEAFFGQGTRLTVV.

V usage is TRBV27 and J usage is TRBJ1-2, with D perhaps TRBD1 (5 bases). V dropped 2 bases and J dropped 4 bases, with 14 bases sitting between them. Germline CDR1 and CDR2: MNHEY and SMNVEV (reference sequence). The length of the CDR3 is 15 residues. Here the CDR3 reads CASSLTGLSSYGYTF. CDR3 nucleotides: TGTGCCAGCAGTTTAACAGGTCTCTCTAGCTATGGCTACACCTTC.

CDR3 sequence: CASRRDRGSYGYTF. CDR3 nucleotides: TGTGCCAGTAGAAGGGACAGGGGGTCCTATGGCTACACCTTC. V and J are TRBV19 and TRBJ1-2, with 11 bases lining up with TRBD1. The germline CDR1 and CDR2 sequences are LNHDA and SQIVND (reference sequence). V lost 6 bases and J lost 4; bases outside the gene matches: 4. This CDR3 has 14 amino acids.